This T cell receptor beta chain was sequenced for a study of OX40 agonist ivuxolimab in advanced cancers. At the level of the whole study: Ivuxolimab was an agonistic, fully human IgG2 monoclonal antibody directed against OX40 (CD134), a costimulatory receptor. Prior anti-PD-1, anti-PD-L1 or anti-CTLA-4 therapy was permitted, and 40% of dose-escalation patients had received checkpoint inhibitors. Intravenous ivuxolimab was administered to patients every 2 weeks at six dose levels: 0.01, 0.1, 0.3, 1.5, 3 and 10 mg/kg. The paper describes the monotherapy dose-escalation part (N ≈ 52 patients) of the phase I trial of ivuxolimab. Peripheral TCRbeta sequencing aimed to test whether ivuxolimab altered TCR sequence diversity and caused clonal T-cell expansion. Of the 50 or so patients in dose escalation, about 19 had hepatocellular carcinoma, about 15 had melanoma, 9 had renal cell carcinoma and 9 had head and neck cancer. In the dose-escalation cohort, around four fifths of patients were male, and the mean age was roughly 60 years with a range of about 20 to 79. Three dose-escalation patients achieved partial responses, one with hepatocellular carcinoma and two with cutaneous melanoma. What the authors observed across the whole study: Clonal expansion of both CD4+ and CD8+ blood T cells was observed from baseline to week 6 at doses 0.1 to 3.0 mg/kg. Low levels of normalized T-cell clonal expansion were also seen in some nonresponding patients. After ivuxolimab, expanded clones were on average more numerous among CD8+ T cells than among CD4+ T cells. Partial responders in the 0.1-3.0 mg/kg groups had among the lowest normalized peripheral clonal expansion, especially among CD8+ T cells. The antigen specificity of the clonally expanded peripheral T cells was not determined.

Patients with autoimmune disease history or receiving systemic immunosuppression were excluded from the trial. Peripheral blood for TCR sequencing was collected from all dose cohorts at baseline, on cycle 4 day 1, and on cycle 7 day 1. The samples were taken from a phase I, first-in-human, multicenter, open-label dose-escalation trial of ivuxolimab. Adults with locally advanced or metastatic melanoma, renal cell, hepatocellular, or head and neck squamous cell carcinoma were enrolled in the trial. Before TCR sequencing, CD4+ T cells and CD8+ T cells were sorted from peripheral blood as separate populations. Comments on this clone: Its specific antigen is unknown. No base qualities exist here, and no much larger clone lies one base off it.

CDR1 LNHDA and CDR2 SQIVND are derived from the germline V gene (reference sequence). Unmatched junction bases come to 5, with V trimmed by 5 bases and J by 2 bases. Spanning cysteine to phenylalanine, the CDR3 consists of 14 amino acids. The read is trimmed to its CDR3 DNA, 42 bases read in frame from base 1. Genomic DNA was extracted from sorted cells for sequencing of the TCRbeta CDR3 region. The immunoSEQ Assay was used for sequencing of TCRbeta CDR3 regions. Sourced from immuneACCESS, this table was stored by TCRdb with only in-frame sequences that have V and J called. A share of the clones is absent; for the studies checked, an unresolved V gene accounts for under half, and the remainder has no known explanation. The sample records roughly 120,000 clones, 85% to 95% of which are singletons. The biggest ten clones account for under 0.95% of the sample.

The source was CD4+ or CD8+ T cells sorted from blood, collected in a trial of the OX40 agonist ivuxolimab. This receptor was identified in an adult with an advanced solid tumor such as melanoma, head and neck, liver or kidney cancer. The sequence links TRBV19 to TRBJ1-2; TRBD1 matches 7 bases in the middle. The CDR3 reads CASSPDRVNYGYTF. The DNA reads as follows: TGTGCCAGTAGTCCTGACAGGGTCAACTATGGCTACACCTTC.